This T cell receptor (beta chain) was obtained from a study of control samples from healthy donors and cancer patients. Sequencing was performed with immunoSEQ multiplex PCR; in TCRdb, only in-frame clones are kept and a portion is missing. The data show 150,000 or so clones, 88% seen once. Germline V gene lookup returns CDR1 SEHNR and CDR2 FQNEAQ (reference sequence). The length of the CDR3 is 15 residues. Trimming removed 5 bases from V and 0 bases from J; junction bases left unmatched: 6. The TCR comes from a man aged 18-30 years in good health. V gene TRBV7-9 combines with J gene TRBJ2-5; TRBD1 matches at 7 bases. The specimen sequenced was blood. The CDR3 protein is CASSPGQSHQETQYF. The CDR3, as DNA: TGTGCCAGCAGCCCGGGACAGAGCCACCAAGAGACCCAGTACTTC.